Presented here are 9 T cell receptor beta chains from one specimen sequenced in a study of early T cells in non-severe SARS-CoV-2 infection. TCRdb re-called the 5' RACE reads through MiXCR, storing one row per CDR3 protein. This repertoire shows under 85,000 distinct CDR3 sequences, 12% found once; its top ten account for roughly 6.1%. The sequencing sample was made of whole blood. All receptors derive from an adult who was a healthcare worker with PCR-confirmed SARS-CoV-2 infection or an uninfected control (not recorded which).

This clonotype was found once. Being one base from a much bigger clone, this may be a read error. The rearrangement links TRBV7-3 to TRBJ2-2; 9 bases fit TRBD2. The CDR3 contains 16 residues. CDR1 is SGHTA, CDR2 FQGTGA, per germline. The CDR3 nucleotides are TGTGCCAGCAGCTTAGGGGACCTAGCGGGGACCGGGGAGCTGCTTTTT. Translated, it gives CASSLGDLAGTGELLF.

This clonotype was picked up a small number of times. At one end the junction does not follow the germline gene, possibly because of a read error. The gene calls are TRBV29-1 and TRBJ2-7; 7 bases map to TRBD1. Germline V gives CDR1 SQVTM, CDR2 ANQGSEA. This CDR3 is 13 amino acids long. CDR3 protein: CGVEDRTSYEQYF. Here the CDR3 DNA reads TGCGGCGTCGAGGACAGGACCTCCTACGAGCAGTACTTC.

This chain links TRBV20-1 with TRBJ1-4; D is perhaps TRBD1 (6 bases). The CDR3 has 13 residues. Deletions cut 3 bases from V and 7 bases from J, with 12 bases between. Germline loops: CDR1 DFQATT, CDR2 SNEGSKA (reference sequence). CDR3 nucleotides: TGCAGTGCTAGCGCCAGGGGACCTGAAAAACTGTTTTTT. It encodes CSASARGPEKLFF.

This clonotype appeared many times. The gene calls are TRBV29-1 and TRBJ2-2, with D perhaps TRBD1 (6 bases). The CDR3 runs 12 residues. Germline values: CDR1 SQVTM, CDR2 ANQGSEA. V was clipped by 4 bases and J by 6 bases, with 9 bases between them. Here the CDR3 reads CSVGQGPGELFF. CDR3 coding DNA: TGCAGCGTTGGGCAGGGGCCCGGGGAGCTGTTTTTT.

This clonotype was observed at least ten times. V usage is TRBV12-3 or TRBV12-4 and J usage is TRBJ2-4, with 11 bases aligning to TRBD2. V lost 6 bases, J lost 13 bases, and 8 bases stayed unmatched. This CDR3 region has 13 residues. CDR3 loop: CASRPIAGGPQYF. The CDR3 DNA reads TGTGCCAGCAGACCCATAGCGGGGGGGCCCCAGTACTTC.

This clonotype came up many times. This chain uses TRBV20-1 with TRBJ1-1; TRBD1 agrees at 9 bases. Germline V CDR1 and CDR2: DFQATT, SNEGSKA (reference sequence). The CDR3 has 15 residues. The V and J ends lost 0 bases and 4 bases, in that order; junction bases with no gene match: 6. The CDR3 loop is CSARDSQGAGTEAFF. CDR3 bases: TGCAGTGCTAGAGATTCACAGGGGGCGGGCACTGAAGCTTTCTTT.

This clonotype showed up many times. This chain uses TRBV25-1 with TRBJ2-3; 9 bases are a match to TRBD1. The length of the CDR3 is 15 residues. The germline gives CDR1 MGHDK, CDR2 SYGVNS. J gave up 4 bases and V 4 bases, and 6 bases lay outside the gene matches. In DNA, the CDR3 is TGTGCCAGCAGTGTTACAGGGGGCTGGGCAGATACGCAGTATTTT. Its translation: CASSVTGGWADTQYF. Complete variable domain (other parts from reference TRBV25-1 and TRBJ2-3): EADIYQTPRYLVIGTGKKITLECSQTMGHDKMYWYQQDPGMELHLIHYSYGVNSTEKGDLSSESTVSRIRTEHFPLTLESARPSHTSQYLCASSVTGGWADTQYFGPGTRLTVL.

This clonotype has only a few counts. V gene TRBV19 combines with J gene TRBJ2-3; weak D call: TRBD2 (6 bases). V lost 3 bases and J lost 1, with 11 bases in between. This CDR3 region has 15 residues. CDR1 LNHDA and CDR2 SQIVND come from the germline V gene (reference sequence). CDR3 amino acids: CASSMPPGGTDTQYF. The CDR3 nucleotides are TGTGCCAGTAGTATGCCTCCGGGGGGCACAGATACGCAGTATTTT.

The V call is TRBV6-2 or TRBV6-3, the J call TRBJ2-5; TRBD1 is a possible D gene (6 bases). There are 13 residues in the CDR3. The V and J ends lost 6 bases and 3 bases respectively, with 11 bases between them. Per the germline V gene, CDR1 is MNHEY and CDR2 is SVGEGT. In DNA, the CDR3 is TGTGCCAGCAGCTCCGGGACAAAAGAGACCCAGTACTTC. As protein: CASSSGTKETQYF.